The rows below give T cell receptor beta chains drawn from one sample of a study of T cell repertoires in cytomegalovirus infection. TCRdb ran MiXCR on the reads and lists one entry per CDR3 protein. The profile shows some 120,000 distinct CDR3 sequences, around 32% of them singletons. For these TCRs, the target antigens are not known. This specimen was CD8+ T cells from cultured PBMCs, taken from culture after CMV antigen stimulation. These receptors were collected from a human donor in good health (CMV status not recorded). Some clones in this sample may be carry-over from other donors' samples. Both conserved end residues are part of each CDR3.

CASSLSSRGGTEAFF	15	TRBJ1-1	TRBV12-3/TRBV12-4
CASSSITGSSNQPQHF	16	TRBJ1-5	TRBV7-9
CASSPLAGGQDTQYF	15	TRBJ2-3	TRBV7-8
CASTPGVLSSYNEQFF	16	TRBJ2-1	TRBV6-5
CASSLLYEQFF	11	TRBJ2-1	TRBV14
CSARERQNTGELFF	14	TRBJ2-2	TRBV20-1
CASRPRDTPYGYTF	14	TRBJ1-2	TRBV6-5
CASSVGPVGGDRNEQFF	17	TRBJ2-1	TRBV9
CATSRTVGGPQDTQYF	16	TRBJ2-3	TRBV15
CASSLSAPDRTDTQYF	16	TRBJ2-3	TRBV7-2
CASSTLREALYNEQFF	16	TRBJ2-1	TRBV12-3/TRBV12-4
CASSWGQGGFLNEQFF	16	TRBJ2-1	TRBV5-6
CASSRTGGFSGELFF	15	TRBJ2-2	TRBV6-8
CSARIAGGYNEQFF	14	TRBJ2-1	TRBV20-1
CASRLRSNYGYTF	13	TRBJ1-2	TRBV6-1
CASRWGGQQDEAFF	14	TRBJ1-1	TRBV7-2
CASSLAGTFTDTQYF	15	TRBJ2-3	TRBV6-2/TRBV6-3
CATSVQQEVMSTEAFF	16	TRBJ1-1	TRBV10-3
CASSFPRGGANTGELFF	17	TRBJ2-2	TRBV11-2
CASSLALGGSNQPQHF	16	TRBJ1-5	TRBV7-2
CASTEETYTQYF	12	TRBJ2-3	TRBV2
CASSPYHHGSSYEQYF	16	TRBJ2-7	TRBV5-6
CASSPPGQNTDTQYF	15	TRBJ2-3	TRBV4-1
CASSLRSSDKGAFF	14	TRBJ1-1	TRBV12-3/TRBV12-4
CASSQGSGLLTRDTQYF	17	TRBJ2-3	TRBV3-1
CASSFNSETQYF	12	TRBJ2-5	TRBV7-7
CASSRLAGGPSYNEQFF	17	TRBJ2-1	TRBV5-4
CASSQEWVGAYQPQHF	16	TRBJ1-5	TRBV4-1
CASSGERGTEAFF	13	TRBJ1-1	TRBV2
CASSWAHDRGQIYEQYF	17	TRBJ2-7	TRBV19
CASSSGGPAPTDTQYF	16	TRBJ2-3	TRBV7-3
CASSRSYSYNSPLHF	15	TRBJ1-6	TRBV27
CASRDPGQGITEAFF	15	TRBJ1-1	TRBV6-6
CASSPSSPGELFF	13	TRBJ2-2	TRBV9
CASSLGGVKTQYF	13	TRBJ2-5	TRBV7-6
CPSGCSPARNTEAFF	15	TRBJ1-1	TRBV7-4
CSARDPVRGGPQYF	14	TRBJ2-3	TRBV20-1
CASTRTGTGTLTYEQYF	17	TRBJ2-7	TRBV27
CASSLETGAREWTEAFF	17	TRBJ1-1	TRBV7-2
CASRVGQINEKLFF	14	TRBJ1-4	TRBV6-1